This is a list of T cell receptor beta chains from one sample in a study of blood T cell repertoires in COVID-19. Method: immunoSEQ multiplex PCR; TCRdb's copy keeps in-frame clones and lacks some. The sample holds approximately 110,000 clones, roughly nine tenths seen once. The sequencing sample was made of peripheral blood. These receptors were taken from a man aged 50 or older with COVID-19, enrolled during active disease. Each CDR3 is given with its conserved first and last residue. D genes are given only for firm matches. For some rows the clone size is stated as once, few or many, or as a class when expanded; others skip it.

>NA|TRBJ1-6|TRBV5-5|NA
TGTGCCAGCAGCTTGGACAGCTTTTCACCCCTCCACTTT
CASSLDSFSPLHF
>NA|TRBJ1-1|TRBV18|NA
TGTGCCAGCTCACCCCGGGTCGGTGTTGAAGCTTTCTTT
CASSPRVGVEAFF
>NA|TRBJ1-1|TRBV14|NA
TGTGCCAGCAGCCAACTTCTGGGCTTGAACACTGAAGCTTTCTTT
CASSQLLGLNTEAFF
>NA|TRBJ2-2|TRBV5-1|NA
TGCGCCAGCAGCATCGAAAGGGAGGCCGCGAACACCGGGGAGCTGTTTTTT
CASSIEREAANTGELFF
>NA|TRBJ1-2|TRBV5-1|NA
TGCGCCAGCAGCTTGTTCAGGGATGGAGGCTACACCTTC
CASSLFRDGGYTF
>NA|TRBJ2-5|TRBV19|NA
TGTGCCAGTAGTCCCGCCCGTCAGCGCCTTCAAGAGACCCAGTACTTC
CASSPARQRLQETQYF
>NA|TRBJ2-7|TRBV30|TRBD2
TGTGCCTGGAGTGTACGGGCGGGAGTTTCCTACGAGCAGTACTTC
CAWSVRAGVSYEQYF
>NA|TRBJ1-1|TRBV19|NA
TGTGCCAGTAGTGTCGCAGGGAACACTGAAGCTTTCTTT
CASSVAGNTEAFF
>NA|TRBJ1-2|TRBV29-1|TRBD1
TGCAGCGTTGAGCGGACAGGGGGCGGGAGTTATGGCTACACCTTC
CSVERTGGGSYGYTF
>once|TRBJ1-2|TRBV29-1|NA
TGCAGCGTTGCCCAAAATAACACCTTCTATGGCTACACCTTC
CSVAQNNTFYGYTF
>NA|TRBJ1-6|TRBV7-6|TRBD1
TGTGCCAGCAGCTTGGGACAGGGGTCATCACCCCTCCACTTT
CASSLGQGSSPLHF
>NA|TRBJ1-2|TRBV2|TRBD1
TGTGCCAGCACCCCGGGACAGCTCTATGGCTACACCTTC
CASTPGQLYGYTF
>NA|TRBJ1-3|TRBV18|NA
TGTGCCAGCTCACCTGATCAGTCCGGAAACACCATATATTTT
CASSPDQSGNTIYF
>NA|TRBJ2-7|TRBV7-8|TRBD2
TGTGCCAGCAGCTTATCTAGCGGGACGTCCTACGAGCAGTACTTC
CASSLSSGTSYEQYF
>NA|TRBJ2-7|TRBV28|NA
TGTGCCAGCAGTTCTAGTCGCGTGTACTTC
CASSSSRVYF
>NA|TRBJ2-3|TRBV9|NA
TGTGCCAGCAGCGCCTCCACAGATACGCAGTATTTT
CASSASTDTQYF
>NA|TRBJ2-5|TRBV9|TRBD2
TGTGCCAGCAGCAATAGCGGGAGCACCCAGTACTTC
CASSNSGSTQYF
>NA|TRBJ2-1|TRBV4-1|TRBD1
TGCGCCAGCAGCCAAGTCGTAGGACAGGGGATGAATGAGCAGTTCTTC
CASSQVVGQGMNEQFF